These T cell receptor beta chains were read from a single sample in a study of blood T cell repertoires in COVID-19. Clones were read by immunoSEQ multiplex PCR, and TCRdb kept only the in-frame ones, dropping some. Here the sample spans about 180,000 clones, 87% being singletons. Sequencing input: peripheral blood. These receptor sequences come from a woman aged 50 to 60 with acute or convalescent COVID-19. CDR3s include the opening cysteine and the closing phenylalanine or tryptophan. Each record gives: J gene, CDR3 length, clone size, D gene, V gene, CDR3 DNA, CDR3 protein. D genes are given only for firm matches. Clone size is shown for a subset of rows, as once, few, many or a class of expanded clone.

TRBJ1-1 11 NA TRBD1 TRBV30 TGTGCCTGGAGTACTGACAGGGTGGCTTTCTTT CAWSTDRVAFF
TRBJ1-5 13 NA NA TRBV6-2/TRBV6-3 TGTGCCAGCAGTTGGAGTAGCAATCAGCCCCAGCATTTT CASSWSSNQPQHF
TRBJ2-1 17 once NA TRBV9 TGTGCCAGCAGCCTAACGAGCAGGGTATGGAGGGACAATGAGCAGTTCTTC CASSLTSRVWRDNEQFF
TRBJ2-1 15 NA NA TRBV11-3 TGTGCCAGCAGCTTAGGGGGGGACTCCTACAATGAGCAGTTCTTC CASSLGGDSYNEQFF
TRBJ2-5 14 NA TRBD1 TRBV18 TGTGCCAGCTCACCTTCAGGGGGCGTCGAGACCCAGTACTTC CASSPSGGVETQYF
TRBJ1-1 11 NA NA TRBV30 TGTGCCTGGAGTTTAACATCCGAAGCTTTCTTT CAWSLTSEAFF
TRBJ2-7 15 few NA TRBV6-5 TGTGCCAGCAGTCGTATGGAGGCGAGCTCCTACGAGCAGTACTTC CASSRMEASSYEQYF
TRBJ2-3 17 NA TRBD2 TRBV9 TGTGCCAGCAGCCCGGGACTAGCGGGAGTCCCCACAGATACGCAGTATTTT CASSPGLAGVPTDTQYF
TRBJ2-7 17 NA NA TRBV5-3 TGTGCCAGAAGCTATGGGACACCAACTAACGTCTCCTACGAGCAGTACTTC CARSYGTPTNVSYEQYF
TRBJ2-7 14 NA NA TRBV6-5 TGTGCCAGCAGCCCACAGCCCTACCACTACGAGCAGTACTTC CASSPQPYHYEQYF
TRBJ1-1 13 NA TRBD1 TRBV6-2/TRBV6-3 TGTGCCAGCAGCCGTTCAGGGGGCACTGAAGCTTTCTTT CASSRSGGTEAFF
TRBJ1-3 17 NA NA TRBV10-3 TGTGCCATCAGTGACCGTAATGACAGGAACTCTGGAAACACCATATATTTT CAISDRNDRNSGNTIYF
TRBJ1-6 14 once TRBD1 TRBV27 TGTGCCAGCAGTTTCAGCCCCGGGACAGCGGCCCTCCACTTT CASSFSPGTAALHF
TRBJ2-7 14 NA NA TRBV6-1 TGTGCCAGCAGTGAAAGTCTTAGCCAGGGAGAGCAGTACTTC CASSESLSQGEQYF
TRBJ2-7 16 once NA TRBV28 TGTGCCAGCAGCCAAACGACAGCTTTTAGCTCCTACGAGCAGTACTTC CASSQTTAFSSYEQYF
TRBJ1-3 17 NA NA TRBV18 TGTGCCAGCTCACCACTGACTACAGAGTACTCTGGAAACACCATATATTTT CASSPLTTEYSGNTIYF
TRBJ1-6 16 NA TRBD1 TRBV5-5 TGTGCCAGCAGCCTAACCACAGGGGCCTATAATTCACCCCTCCACTTT CASSLTTGAYNSPLHF
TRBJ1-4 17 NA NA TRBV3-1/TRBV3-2 TGTGCCAGCAGCCAAGAATCCGGGGGTAAAGGGAATGAAAAACTGTTTTTT CASSQESGGKGNEKLFF
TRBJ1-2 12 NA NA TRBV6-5 TGTGCCAGCAGAGACACAAACTATGGCTACACCTTC CASRDTNYGYTF